These 23 T cell receptor beta chains were all obtained from the same sample, sequenced in a study of cytomegalovirus exposure and HLA in healthy donors. The study ran its PCR with 60 Vbeta and 13 Jbeta primers. Libraries were prepared by immunoSEQ multiplex PCR; TCRdb keeps only in-frame clonotypes and omits some of them. The data show about 180,000 clones, less than 90% seen once. The material sequenced was PBMCs. The receptors stem from a girl aged 10-17 years in good health and CMV-seropositive.

The chain is built from TRBV7-7 and TRBJ2-2; D remains ambiguous. From germline, CDR1 is SSHAT and CDR2 FNYEAQ (reference sequence). Trimming took off 1 base at V and 7 bases at J, with 7 bases between the two ends. The CDR3 is 13 residues long. In DNA form, the CDR3 reads TGTGCCAGCAGCTTAGGAGGTGTCGGGGAGCTGTTTTTT. Its translation: CASSLGGVGELFF.

V usage is TRBV7-9 and J usage is TRBJ2-7; TRBD1 agrees at 9 bases. This CDR3 is built from 14 residues. The trim removed 0 bases at V and 9 bases at J, leaving 6 bases unmatched. The germline gives CDR1 SEHNR, CDR2 FQNEAQ (reference sequence). The CDR3 here is CASSLANNRGPQYF. The CDR3 DNA reads TGTGCCAGCAGCTTAGCTAACAACAGGGGGCCGCAGTACTTC.

The chain uses TRBV27 and TRBJ1-5, with 10 bases that match TRBD1. After removal of 5 bases from V and 5 bases from J, the junction contained 3 bases not matched to a gene. Germline CDR1 and CDR2: MNHEY and SMNVEV (reference sequence). The CDR3 is 14 amino acids. Here the CDR3 reads CASSVDRGHQPQHF. In nucleotides, the CDR3 is TGTGCCAGCAGTGTTGACAGGGGGCATCAGCCCCAGCATTTT.

V gene TRBV4-2 combines with J gene TRBJ1-2; D gene unclear. CDR1 is LGHNA and CDR2 is YNFKEQ in the germline V gene. V gave up 0 bases and J gave up 5 bases, with 4 bases separating them. The CDR3 is 12 amino acids. The CDR3 DNA follows: TGTGCCAGCAGCCAAGACGGTTATGGCTACACCTTC. Its protein is CASSQDGYGYTF.

This chain links TRBV7-9 with TRBJ1-4; D perhaps matches TRBD1 (6 bases). Germline V gives CDR1 SEHNR, CDR2 FQNEAQ (reference sequence). Trimming cost V 3 bases and J 6 bases, with 11 bases left between them. This CDR3 has 14 amino acids. CDR3 in amino acids: CASSFGKGDEKLFF. In nucleotides, the CDR3 is TGTGCCAGCAGCTTCGGGAAGGGGGATGAAAAACTGTTTTTT.

This clone was seen a single time. The chain links TRBV19 to TRBJ1-1; TRBD1 is a possible D gene (6 bases). Germline values: CDR1 LNHDA, CDR2 SQIVND (reference sequence). The CDR3 has 14 residues. V shed 1 base and J shed 8 bases, with 14 bases lying between them. Written as DNA, the CDR3 is TGTGCCAGTAGTATAGGGAATAACAGGGCCGAAGCTTTCTTT. Residues: CASSIGNNRAEAFF. The full variable domain, completed using reference TRBV19 and TRBJ1-1, is DGGITQSPKYLFRKEGQNVTLSCEQNLNHDAMYWYRQDPGQGLRLIYYSQIVNDFQKGDIAEGYSVSREKKESFPLTVTSAQKNPTAFYLCASSIGNNRAEAFFGQGTRLTVV.

This chain links TRBV5-1 with TRBJ2-7, with no clear D. Trimming removed 0 bases from V and 1 base from J, with 11 bases in between. Germline-derived CDR1 and CDR2 are SGHRS and YFSETQ. The CDR3 contains 15 residues. CDR3 residues: CASSLGSLFSYEQYF. In nucleotides, the CDR3 is TGCGCCAGCAGCTTGGGTAGCCTCTTTTCCTACGAGCAGTACTTC.

The chain carries TRBV29-1 and TRBJ1-1, with D perhaps TRBD1 (6 bases). The CDR3 runs to 15 residues. The germline V gene has CDR1 SQVTM and CDR2 ANQGSEA. V lost 1 base and J 3 bases, leaving 15 bases between the germline ends. The CDR3 DNA reads as TGCAGCGTTGAAGGTCAAGGGGGAGGGGACACTGAAGCTTTCTTT. It is translated as CSVEGQGGGDTEAFF.

The chain combines TRBV10-3 with TRBJ2-2; 9 bases are a match to TRBD2. Losses at the gene ends were 9 bases for V and 4 bases for J; bases not matched to a gene: 6. The CDR3 sequence is 14 residues long. Germline CDR1 ENHRY, CDR2 SYGVKD. CDR3 residues: CAISSSGSTGELFF. CDR3 DNA: TGTGCCATAAGCAGTAGCGGGAGCACCGGGGAGCTGTTTTTT.

The chain links TRBV7-3 to TRBJ2-3; 7 nucleotides align to TRBD2. Germline values: CDR1 SGHTA, CDR2 FQGTGA. J was trimmed by 2 bases and V by 1 base; bases with no gene match: 6. The CDR3 is made up of 16 amino acids. The CDR3 protein is CASSLMGGDNTDTQYF. In DNA, the CDR3 is TGTGCCAGCAGCTTAATGGGAGGGGATAACACAGATACGCAGTATTTT.

CDR3 amino acids: CASRDREYNEQFF. CDR3 DNA sequence: TGCGCCAGCAGGGACAGGGAGTACAATGAGCAGTTCTTC. The chain joins TRBV5-1 to TRBJ2-1; 8 bases are a match to TRBD1. CDR1 is SGHRS, CDR2 YFSETQ, per germline. J lost 4 bases, V lost 5 bases, and 2 bases had no gene match. This CDR3 has 13 residues.

The chain carries TRBV5-6 and TRBJ2-2; possible D gene TRBD2, 6 bases. V dropped 4 bases and J dropped 0 bases, with 10 bases sitting between them. The germline CDR1 and CDR2 sequences are SGHDT and YYEEEE. The CDR3 spans 15 residues. CDR3 bases: TGTGCCAGCAGCGAGGGACTCGCGAACACCGGGGAGCTGTTTTTT. Amino acid sequence: CASSEGLANTGELFF.

The rearrangement uses TRBV4-2 and TRBJ2-2; 9 positions agree with TRBD2. Germline trimming cut 1 base from V and 11 bases from J; bases unmatched to any gene: 8. The germline V gene has CDR1 LGHNA and CDR2 YNFKEQ. This CDR3 has 15 amino acids. The CDR3 reads CASSQVSSGTSELFF. DNA for the CDR3: TGTGCCAGCAGCCAAGTCTCTAGCGGGACCTCCGAGCTGTTTTTT.

The V call is TRBV30, the J call TRBJ1-2; 9 positions match TRBD1. This CDR3 has 13 residues. V gave up 4 bases and J gave up 4 bases; unmatched junction bases: 4. Germline lookup yields CDR1 GTSNPN and CDR2 SVGIG (reference sequence). The CDR3 loop reads CAWTGTGTYGYTF. DNA of the CDR3: TGTGCCTGGACCGGGACAGGGACCTATGGCTACACCTTC.

The chain couples TRBV7-9 to TRBJ1-1; no definite D call. V shed 1 base and J shed 0 bases, with 6 bases lying between them. The CDR3 contains 14 residues. Germline V gene data show CDR1 as SEHNR and CDR2 as FQNEAQ (reference sequence). CDR3 bases: TGTGCCAGCAGCTTAGGGACTGTGAACACTGAAGCTTTCTTT. It codes for CASSLGTVNTEAFF.

This clone was recorded once. The chain is built from TRBV9 and TRBJ1-5, with 9 bases fitting TRBD1. With 4 bases clipped from V and 5 bases from J, the junction kept 4 bases outside the gene matches. CDR3 length: 14 residues. Germline V CDR1 and CDR2: SGDLS, YYNGEE. CDR3 loop: CASSTGQGYQPQHF. The CDR3 DNA reads as TGTGCCAGCAGCACAGGACAGGGGTATCAGCCCCAGCATTTT.

The chain carries TRBV30 and TRBJ2-5; tentative D call: TRBD2 (6 bases). In germline, CDR1 is GTSNPN, CDR2 SVGIG (reference sequence). The V end was cut by 0 bases, the J end by 4 bases, with 9 bases between. The CDR3 is made up of 13 amino acids. CDR3 loop: CAWSVRAGETQYF. DNA for the CDR3: TGTGCCTGGAGTGTACGAGCGGGAGAGACCCAGTACTTC.

The chain links TRBV5-1 to TRBJ1-2, with D perhaps TRBD1 (6 bases). The V gene's germline CDR1 is SGHRS and CDR2 YFSETQ. V dropped 4 bases and J dropped 1 base, with 8 bases sitting between them. The CDR3 length is 13 residues. CDR3 region: CASSRQDNYGYTF. CDR3 coding DNA: TGCGCCAGCAGCAGACAGGATAACTATGGCTACACCTTC.

This clone appeared a single time. The genes are TRBV10-1 and TRBJ2-7; 9 bases line up with TRBD1. Germline V CDR1 and CDR2: WNHNN, SYGVQD (reference sequence). V lost 3 bases, J lost 5 bases, and 8 bases stayed unmatched. The CDR3 totals 15 residues. The CDR3 region has the DNA TGCGCCAGCAGTGATGCGCACAGGGGGCTGGACGAGCAGTACTTC. Translated: CASSDAHRGLDEQYF.

This clone was observed a single time. The gene calls are TRBV29-1 and TRBJ2-1; TRBD1 aligns across 7 bases. V shed 6 bases and J 6 bases; nucleotides not matched to a gene: 5. CDR1 and CDR2 (germline): SQVTM, ANQGSEA. The CDR3 sequence is 12 residues long. The CDR3 DNA reads as TGCAGCGTGGTGGACAGGTTCAATGAGCAGTTCTTC. This encodes CSVVDRFNEQFF.

This clone was seen a few times. V and J are TRBV12-5 and TRBJ2-7, with 7 nucleotides matching TRBD2. The CDR3 has 18 residues. Looked up from germline, CDR1 is LGHNT and CDR2 is FRNRAP. Trimming at V came to 1 base and at J to 3 bases, leaving 15 bases not matched to a gene. Here the CDR3 reads CASGLASLVGRENYEQYF. The CDR3 DNA sequence: TGTGCTAGTGGTTTGGCTTCTTTGGTGGGGCGGGAGAACTACGAGCAGTACTTC.

V and J are TRBV27 and TRBJ2-2; 9 nucleotides agree with TRBD2. J lost 3 bases, V lost 3 bases, and 11 bases had no gene match. Germline V gene sequence: CDR1 MNHEY, CDR2 SMNVEV (reference sequence). The CDR3 consists of 18 residues. The CDR3 spells CASSLGYAGGRDTGELFF. As DNA, the CDR3 is TGTGCCAGCAGTTTGGGTTATGCGGGAGGGCGGGACACCGGGGAGCTGTTTTTT.

The CDR3 DNA is TGTGCCAGCAGCTTAGGGGACACGATGAACACTGAAGCTTTCTTT. The encoded protein is CASSLGDTMNTEAFF. The chain combines TRBV7-6 with TRBJ1-1; possible D gene TRBD1, 6 bases. V lost 1 base to trimming and J lost 0 bases, with 9 bases between them. Germline V gene sequence: CDR1 SGHVS, CDR2 FNYEAQ. The CDR3 runs 15 residues.